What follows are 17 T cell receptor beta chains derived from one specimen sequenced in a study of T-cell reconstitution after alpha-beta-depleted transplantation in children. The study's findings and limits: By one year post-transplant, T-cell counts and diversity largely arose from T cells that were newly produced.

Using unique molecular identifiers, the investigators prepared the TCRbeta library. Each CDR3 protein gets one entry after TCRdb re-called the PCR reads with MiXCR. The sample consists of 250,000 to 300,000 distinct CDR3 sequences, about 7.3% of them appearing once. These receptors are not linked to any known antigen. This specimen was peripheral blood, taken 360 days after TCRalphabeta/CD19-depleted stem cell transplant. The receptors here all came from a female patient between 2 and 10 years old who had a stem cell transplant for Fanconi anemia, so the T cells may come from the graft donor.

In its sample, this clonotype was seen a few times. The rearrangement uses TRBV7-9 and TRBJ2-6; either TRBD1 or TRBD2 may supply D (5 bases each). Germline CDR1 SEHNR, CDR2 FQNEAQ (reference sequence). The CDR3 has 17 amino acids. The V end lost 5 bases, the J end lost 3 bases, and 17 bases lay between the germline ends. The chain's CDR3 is CASSLSRGERGANVLTF. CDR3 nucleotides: TGTGCCAGCAGCCTATCTCGAGGGGAGCGTGGGGCCAACGTCCTGACTTTC. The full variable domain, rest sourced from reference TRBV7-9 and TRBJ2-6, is DTGVSQNPRHKITKRGQNVTFRCDPISEHNRLYWYRQTLGQGPEFLTYFQNEAQLEKSRLLSDRFSAERPKGSFSTLEIQRTEQGDSAMYLCASSLSRGERGANVLTFGAGSRLTVL.

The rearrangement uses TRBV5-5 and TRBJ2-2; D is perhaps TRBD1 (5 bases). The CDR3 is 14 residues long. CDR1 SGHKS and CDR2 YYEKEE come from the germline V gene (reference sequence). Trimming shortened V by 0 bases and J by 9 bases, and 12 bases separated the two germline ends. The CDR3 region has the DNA TGTGCCAGCAGCTTGGAGGGGTTCCTCCGGGAGCTGTTTTTT. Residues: CASSLEGFLRELFF.

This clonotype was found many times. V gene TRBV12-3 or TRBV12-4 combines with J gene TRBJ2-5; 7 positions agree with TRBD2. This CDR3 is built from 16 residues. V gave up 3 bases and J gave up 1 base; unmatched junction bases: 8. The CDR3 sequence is CASSFDLGRVQETQYF. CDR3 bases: TGTGCCAGCAGTTTTGATCTGGGGAGGGTCCAAGAGACCCAGTACTTC.

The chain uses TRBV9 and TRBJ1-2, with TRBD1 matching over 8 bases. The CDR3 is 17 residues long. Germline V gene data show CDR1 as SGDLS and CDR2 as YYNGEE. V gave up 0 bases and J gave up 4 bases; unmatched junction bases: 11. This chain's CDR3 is CASSVGPNRGVFYGYTF. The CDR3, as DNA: TGTGCCAGCAGCGTAGGCCCTAACAGGGGGGTCTTCTATGGCTACACCTTC.

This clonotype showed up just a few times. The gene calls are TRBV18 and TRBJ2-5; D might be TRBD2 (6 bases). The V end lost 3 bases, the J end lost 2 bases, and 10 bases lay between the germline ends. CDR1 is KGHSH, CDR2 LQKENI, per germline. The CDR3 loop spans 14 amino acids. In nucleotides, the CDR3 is TGTGCCAGCTCACCGCCCGGGAGTCAAGAGACCCAGTACTTC. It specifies CASSPPGSQETQYF.

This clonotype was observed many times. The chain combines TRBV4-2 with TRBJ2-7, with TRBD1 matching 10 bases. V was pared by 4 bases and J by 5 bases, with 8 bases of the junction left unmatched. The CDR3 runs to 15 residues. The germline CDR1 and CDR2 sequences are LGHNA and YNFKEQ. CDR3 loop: CASSPTGTGVHEQYF. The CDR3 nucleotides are TGTGCCAGCAGCCCGACCGGGACAGGGGTCCACGAGCAGTACTTC.

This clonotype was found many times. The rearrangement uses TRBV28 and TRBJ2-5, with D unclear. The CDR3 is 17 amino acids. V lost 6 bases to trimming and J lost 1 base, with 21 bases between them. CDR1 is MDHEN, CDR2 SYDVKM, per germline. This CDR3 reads CASSGLVTPLLQETQYF. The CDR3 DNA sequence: TGTGCCAGCAGCGGTTTAGTCACGCCTTTACTCCAAGAGACCCAGTACTTC.

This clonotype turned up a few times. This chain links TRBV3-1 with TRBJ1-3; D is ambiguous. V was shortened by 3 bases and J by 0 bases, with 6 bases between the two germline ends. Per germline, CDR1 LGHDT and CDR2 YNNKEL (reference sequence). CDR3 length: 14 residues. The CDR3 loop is CASSQPPSGNTIYF. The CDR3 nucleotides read TGTGCCAGCAGCCAGCCACCCTCTGGAAACACCATATATTTT.

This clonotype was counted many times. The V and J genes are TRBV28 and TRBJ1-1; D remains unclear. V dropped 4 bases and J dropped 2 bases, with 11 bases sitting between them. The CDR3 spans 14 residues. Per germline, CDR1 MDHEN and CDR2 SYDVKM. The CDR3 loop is CASSSPGVNTEAFF. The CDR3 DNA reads TGTGCCAGCAGTTCTCCGGGAGTCAACACTGAAGCTTTCTTT.

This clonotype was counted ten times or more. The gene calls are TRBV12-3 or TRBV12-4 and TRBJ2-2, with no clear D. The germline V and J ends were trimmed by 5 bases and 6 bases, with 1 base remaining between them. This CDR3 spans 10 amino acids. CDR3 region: CASSPGELFF. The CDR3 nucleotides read TGTGCCAGCAGTCCCGGGGAGCTGTTTTTT.

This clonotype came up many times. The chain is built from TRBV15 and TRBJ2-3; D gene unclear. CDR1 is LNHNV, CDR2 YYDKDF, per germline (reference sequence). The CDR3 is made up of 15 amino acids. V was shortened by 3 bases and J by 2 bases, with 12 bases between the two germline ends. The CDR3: CATSRPRRPTDTQYF. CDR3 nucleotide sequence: TGTGCCACCAGCAGGCCCAGGCGACCCACAGATACGCAGTATTTT.

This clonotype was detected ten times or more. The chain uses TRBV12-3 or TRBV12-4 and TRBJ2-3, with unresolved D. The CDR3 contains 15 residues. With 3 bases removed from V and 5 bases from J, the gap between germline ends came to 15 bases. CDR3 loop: CASSFAGSERDTQYF. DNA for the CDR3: TGTGCCAGCAGTTTTGCAGGATCAGAGCGAGATACGCAGTATTTT.

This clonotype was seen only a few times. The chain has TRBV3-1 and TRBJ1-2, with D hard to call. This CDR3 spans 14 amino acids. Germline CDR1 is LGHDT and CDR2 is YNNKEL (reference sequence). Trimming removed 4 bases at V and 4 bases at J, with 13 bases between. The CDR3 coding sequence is TGTGCCAGCAGCCCTCCAGGAGGTCTCTATGGCTACACCTTC. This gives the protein CASSPPGGLYGYTF.

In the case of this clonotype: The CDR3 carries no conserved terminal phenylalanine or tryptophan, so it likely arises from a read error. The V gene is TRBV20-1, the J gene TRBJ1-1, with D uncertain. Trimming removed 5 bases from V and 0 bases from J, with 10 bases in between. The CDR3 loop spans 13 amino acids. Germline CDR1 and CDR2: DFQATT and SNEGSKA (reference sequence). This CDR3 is CSAQSSLNTEAFS. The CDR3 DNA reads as TGCAGTGCTCAAAGCTCGTTGAACACTGAAGCTTTCTCT.

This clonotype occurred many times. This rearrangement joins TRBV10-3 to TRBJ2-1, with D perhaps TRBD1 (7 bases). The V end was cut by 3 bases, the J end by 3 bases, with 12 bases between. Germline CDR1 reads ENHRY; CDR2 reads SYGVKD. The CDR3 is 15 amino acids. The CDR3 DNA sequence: TGTGCCATCAGTGAAGGCAGGGGGGACTACAATGAGCAGTTCTTC. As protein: CAISEGRGDYNEQFF.

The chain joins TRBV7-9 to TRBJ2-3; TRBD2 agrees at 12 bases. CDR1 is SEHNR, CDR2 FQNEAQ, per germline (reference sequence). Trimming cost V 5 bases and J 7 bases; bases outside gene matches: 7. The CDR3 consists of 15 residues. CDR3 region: CASSRLAGVLNTQYF. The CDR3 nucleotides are TGTGCCAGCAGCCGACTAGCGGGGGTTTTGAATACGCAGTATTTT.

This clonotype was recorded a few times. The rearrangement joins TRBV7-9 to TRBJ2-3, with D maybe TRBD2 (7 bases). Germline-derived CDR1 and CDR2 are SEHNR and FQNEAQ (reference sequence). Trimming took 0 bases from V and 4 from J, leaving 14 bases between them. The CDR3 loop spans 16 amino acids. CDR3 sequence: CASSLAFGGRADTQYF. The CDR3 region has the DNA TGTGCCAGCAGCTTAGCTTTCGGGGGGCGCGCAGATACGCAGTATTTT.